What follows describes a single T cell receptor (beta chain). Random hexamers primed reverse transcription of about 0.45 to 1 ug RNA. The immunoSEQ assay covered 54 Vbeta and 13 Jbeta segments for CDR3. TCRdb re-derived calls from the immunoSEQ multiplex PCR reads in MiXCR, one entry per CDR3 protein. This sample has 170,000 or so distinct CDR3 sequences; approximately 95% occur once, and the top ten carry around 0.15%. This sample was included in a study of CD8 T cells in Susac syndrome. This CDR3 comprises 15 residues. CDR1 and CDR2 from the germline V gene are SGHRS and YFSETQ. V shed 3 bases and J 5 bases; nucleotides not matched to a gene: 7. TEMRA cells were FACS-enriched and CD8+ and CD4+ T cells negatively isolated.

The clonotype comes from a human donor with multiple sclerosis. The sequencing input was CD8+ T cells from PBMCs. J is TRBJ2-1 and V is TRBV5-1; 8 bases are a match to TRBD1. The CDR3 is CASSSGQGLNNEQFF. CDR3 DNA sequence: TGCGCCAGCAGCTCCGGACAGGGCTTAAACAATGAGCAGTTCTTC.